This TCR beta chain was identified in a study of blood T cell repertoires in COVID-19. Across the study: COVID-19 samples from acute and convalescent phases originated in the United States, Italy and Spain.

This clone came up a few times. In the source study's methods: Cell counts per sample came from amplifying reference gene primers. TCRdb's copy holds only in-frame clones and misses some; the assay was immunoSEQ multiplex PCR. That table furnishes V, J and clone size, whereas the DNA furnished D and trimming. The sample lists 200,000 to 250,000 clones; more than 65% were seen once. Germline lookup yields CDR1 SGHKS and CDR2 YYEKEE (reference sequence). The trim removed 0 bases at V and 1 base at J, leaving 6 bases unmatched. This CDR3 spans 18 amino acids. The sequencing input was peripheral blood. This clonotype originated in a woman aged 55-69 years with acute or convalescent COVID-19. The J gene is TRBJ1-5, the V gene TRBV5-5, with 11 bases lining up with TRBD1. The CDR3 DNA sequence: TGTGCCAGCAGCTTGGGGACAGGGGGCGGTTACAGCAATCAGCCCCAGCATTTT. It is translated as CASSLGTGGGYSNQPQHF.